The 19 T cell receptor beta chains below come from one sample, sequenced in a study of CD8 T cells in Susac syndrome. An amount of RNA that ranged from roughly 0.45 to 1 ug was reverse transcribed with random hexamers. TCRdb re-derived calls from the immunoSEQ multiplex PCR reads in MiXCR, one entry per CDR3 protein. The repertoire holds 160,000 or so distinct CDR3 sequences, around 94% seen once, with roughly 0.12% in the top ten. Sequences were obtained from CD4+ T cells from PBMCs. The receptors come from a human donor with Susac syndrome.

This chain connects TRBV18 to TRBJ2-7, with D possibly matching TRBD1 (5 bases). This CDR3 contains 15 residues. The V gene's germline CDR1 is KGHSH and CDR2 LQKENI. V was clipped by 3 bases and J by 4 bases, with 16 bases between them. The CDR3 DNA sequence: TGTGCCAGCTCACCCGGGTCAGGGATTGATTACGAGCAGTACTTC. It yields the protein CASSPGSGIDYEQYF.

V and J are TRBV20-1 and TRBJ1-1; D remains ambiguous. The CDR3 spans 12 residues. The germline gives CDR1 DFQATT, CDR2 SNEGSKA (reference sequence). The germline V and J ends were trimmed by 2 bases and 5 bases, with 9 bases remaining between them. The CDR3, as DNA: TGCAGTGCTAGATCATCGGGGACTGAAGCTTTCTTT. This codes for CSARSSGTEAFF.

This chain uses TRBV7-8 with TRBJ1-6; D is possibly TRBD1 (5 bases). The CDR3 sequence is 14 residues long. Per germline, CDR1 SGHVS and CDR2 FQNEAQ. The ends were cut back, 5 bases at V and 7 bases at J, with 12 bases in the middle. CDR3 sequence (DNA): TGTGCCAGCAGCCAGGGACTGAAGAATTCACCCCTCCACTTT. Its protein is CASSQGLKNSPLHF. Variable domain in full (rest from reference TRBV7-8 and TRBJ1-6): GAGVSQSPRYKVAKRGQDVALRCDPISGHVSLFWYQQALGQGPEFLTYFQNEAQLDKSGLPSDRFFAERPEGSVSTLKIQRTQQEDSAVYLCASSQGLKNSPLHFGNGTRLTVT.

The chain employs TRBV6-6 and TRBJ2-7, with 7 bases aligning to TRBD2. This CDR3 has 14 residues. V was clipped by 0 bases and J by 4 bases; unmatched bases: 3. CDR1 and CDR2 (germline): MNHNY, SVGAGI (reference sequence). CDR3 region: CASSYSGGYYEQYF. DNA of the CDR3: TGTGCCAGCAGTTACTCGGGAGGGTATTACGAGCAGTACTTC.

DNA for the CDR3: TGCAGTGCCCAAGACAGGACCTCTAATGAAAAACTGTTTTTT. It encodes CSAQDRTSNEKLFF. The rearrangement links TRBV20-1 to TRBJ1-4; D is perhaps TRBD1 (6 bases). Germline V gene lookup returns CDR1 DFQATT and CDR2 SNEGSKA (reference sequence). CDR3 length equals 14 residues. V dropped 6 bases and J dropped 3 bases, with 14 bases sitting between them.

This clonotype appeared once. The chain uses TRBV20-1 and TRBJ2-3; 7 bases map to TRBD1. Germline V lookup: CDR1 DFQATT, CDR2 SNEGSKA (reference sequence). V was pared by 1 base and J by 3 bases, with 10 bases of the junction left unmatched. The CDR3 runs to 16 residues. CDR3 in amino acids: CSARGPGRGSTDTQYF. The CDR3 DNA reads TGCAGTGCTAGAGGCCCCGGCAGGGGGTCGACAGATACGCAGTATTTT.

The rearrangement links TRBV6-6 to TRBJ2-7; D may match TRBD1 or TRBD2 (5 bases each). The V gene's germline CDR1 is MNHNY and CDR2 SVGAGI (reference sequence). The CDR3 covers 16 residues. V lost 2 bases, J lost 0 bases, and 14 bases lay in between. This CDR3 is CASSYGGGGNSYEQYF. Written as DNA, the CDR3 is TGTGCCAGCAGTTACGGTGGTGGGGGTAACTCCTACGAGCAGTACTTC.

This clonotype was seen only once. The chain joins TRBV20-1 to TRBJ1-3; D uncertain. Germline V CDR1 and CDR2: DFQATT, SNEGSKA (reference sequence). The CDR3 runs 13 residues. V was cut by 6 bases and J by 4 bases, with 13 bases left in between. Here the CDR3 DNA reads TGCAGTGCGGAGGAGAACCTCGGAAACACCATATATTTT. It is translated as CSAEENLGNTIYF.

This sequence joins TRBV10-3 and TRBJ2-7; the D gene is possibly TRBD2 (7 bases). V dropped 3 bases and J dropped 2 bases, with 11 bases sitting between them. Per germline, CDR1 ENHRY and CDR2 SYGVKD. This CDR3 is 14 amino acids long. The CDR3 region has the DNA TGTGCCATCAGTGATTCGGGGGGCCCCTACGAGCAGTACTTC. Its translation: CAISDSGGPYEQYF.

The chain combines TRBV20-1 with TRBJ2-3, with D unclear. This CDR3 has 13 amino acids. The V and J ends lost 1 base and 2 bases respectively, with 7 bases between them. Germline V CDR1 and CDR2: DFQATT, SNEGSKA (reference sequence). The DNA of the CDR3 is TGCAGTGCTAGAGCCCCGAACACAGATACGCAGTATTTT. This encodes CSARAPNTDTQYF.

This clonotype has a single count. The chain employs TRBV30 and TRBJ1-1; no definite D call. Germline lookup yields CDR1 GTSNPN and CDR2 SVGIG (reference sequence). The CDR3 sequence is 15 residues long. Trimming cost V 1 base and J 1 base, with 13 bases left between them. In DNA, the CDR3 is TGTGCCTGGAGTGGCAGAATACGGCAGAACACTGAAGCTTTCTTT. Encoded protein: CAWSGRIRQNTEAFF.

The V call is TRBV24-1, the J call TRBJ2-5, with D perhaps TRBD1 (6 bases). The V gene lost 3 bases and the J gene lost 0 bases, with 10 bases spanning the gap. The CDR3 sequence is 15 residues long. Germline V gives CDR1 KGHDR, CDR2 SFDVKD. The CDR3 nucleotides are TGTGCCACCAGTGATCCAGGGGACCACCAAGAGACCCAGTACTTC. Encoded protein: CATSDPGDHQETQYF.

The V gene is TRBV29-1, the J gene TRBJ2-1, with 9 bases matching TRBD2. CDR3 length: 14 residues. Per germline, CDR1 SQVTM and CDR2 ANQGSEA. After removal of 0 bases from V and 8 bases from J, the junction contained 5 bases not matched to a gene. CDR3 nucleotide sequence: TGCAGCGTTGAAGACACCGGGACTAGCTATGAGCAGTTCTTC. Its translation is CSVEDTGTSYEQFF.

This clonotype is a singleton in its sample. V usage is TRBV20-1 and J usage is TRBJ2-3; maybe TRBD1 (6 bases). V lost 6 bases and J 6 bases, leaving 13 bases between the germline ends. This CDR3 spans 12 amino acids. Germline V gives CDR1 DFQATT, CDR2 SNEGSKA (reference sequence). The CDR3 sequence: CSAPKQGDTQYF. The CDR3 nucleotides read TGCAGTGCGCCCAAGCAGGGGGATACGCAGTATTTT.

The V and J genes are TRBV29-1 and TRBJ2-4; a possible D gene is TRBD2 (5 bases). The V gene's germline CDR1 is SQVTM and CDR2 ANQGSEA. V lost 8 bases and J 3 bases, leaving 14 bases between the germline ends. This CDR3 spans 13 amino acids. The CDR3 bases are TGCAGCATTGCTACCGGAGGCAAAAACATTCAGTACTTC. Amino acid sequence: CSIATGGKNIQYF.

The chain links TRBV7-2 to TRBJ2-4, with a weak D call TRBD1 (6 bases). Germline CDR1 is SGHTA and CDR2 is FQGNSA. The CDR3 covers 16 residues. V dropped 6 bases and J dropped 6 bases, with 21 bases sitting between them. The CDR3 region is CASRPDRGRGLNIQYF. CDR3 bases: TGTGCCAGCAGACCGGACAGAGGAAGGGGTCTAAACATTCAGTACTTC.

The chain uses TRBV11-1 and TRBJ1-1; D is possibly TRBD1 (6 bases). V lost 1 base and J 4 bases, leaving 16 bases between the germline ends. The CDR3 has 16 amino acids. CDR1 SGHAT and CDR2 FQDESV come from the germline V gene (reference sequence). CDR3 protein: CASSLVGGGLGTEAFF. The CDR3 nucleotides are TGTGCCAGCAGCTTAGTTGGCGGGGGGCTCGGCACTGAAGCTTTCTTT.

The chain is built from TRBV7-3 and TRBJ2-7, with 8 positions matching TRBD1. Germline V gene data show CDR1 as SGHTA and CDR2 as FQGTGA. V trimming: 5 bases; J trimming: 3 bases; junction bases outside the gene matches: 6. CDR3 size: 14 residues. The CDR3 region is CASSPGTGYYEQYF. CDR3 bases: TGTGCCAGCAGCCCCGGGACAGGATACTACGAGCAGTACTTC.

This clonotype was seen only a few times. The chain uses TRBV18 and TRBJ1-5; 7 bases fit TRBD1. The CDR3 contains 14 residues. After removal of 5 bases from V and 2 bases from J, the junction contained 3 bases not matched to a gene. Germline lookup yields CDR1 KGHSH and CDR2 LQKENI. CDR3 nucleotide sequence: TGTGCCAGCTCATCAGGGGGTGGCAATCAGCCCCAGCATTTT. Amino acid sequence: CASSSGGGNQPQHF.